This T cell receptor beta chain was obtained from a study of T cell repertoires in cytomegalovirus infection. From the reads, TCRdb called clonotypes with MiXCR, one entry per CDR3 protein. The table lists 150,000 to 200,000 distinct CDR3 sequences, roughly 19% of them singletons. The CDR3 loop spans 16 amino acids. The germline V gene encodes CDR1 MDHEN and CDR2 SYDVKM. Trimming at V came to 5 bases and at J to 5 bases, leaving 14 bases not matched to a gene. Sample: PBMCs. This clonotype was sampled from a human donor in good health (CMV status not recorded). Some clones in this sample may be carry-over from other donors' samples. The V and J genes are TRBV28 and TRBJ1-2, with 7 bases aligning to TRBD1. CDR3: CASSVGGGLPNYGYTF. The CDR3 DNA reads TGTGCCAGCAGTGTAGGGGGCGGACTGCCCAATTATGGCTACACCTTC.